Here is one TCR beta chain with its context. Its antigen remains unidentified. Some clones are missing from TCRdb's copy, which holds only in-frame ones; the method was immunoSEQ multiplex PCR. The data contain 130,000 or so clones, around 89% of them seen just once; the ten biggest clones take up approximately 3.1%. The record originates from a study of T cell responses to AZD1222 COVID-19 vaccine. Per germline, CDR1 LNHDA and CDR2 SQIVND (reference sequence). V lost 2 bases and J 0 bases, leaving 11 bases between the germline ends. This CDR3 contains 16 residues. Whole-study results and caveats: White British donors predominated, females outnumbered males, and clonal diversity was possibly underestimated. Per reports, nearly half of all spike-specific TCRs target regions that are unmutated in variants. Scientists sampled the repertoires only once the peak T cell response had passed. Seropositive AZD1222 recipients at baseline numbered only five or six.

The chain has TRBV19 and TRBJ1-3; a possible D gene is TRBD1 (5 bases). The sequencing used peripheral blood, collected on day 0 of AZD1222 vaccination. The clonotype was recovered from an adult in good health. The CDR3 DNA reads TGTGCCAGTAGTATAAGTCGGGGCTTCTCTGGAAACACCATATATTTT. Its protein is CASSISRGFSGNTIYF.